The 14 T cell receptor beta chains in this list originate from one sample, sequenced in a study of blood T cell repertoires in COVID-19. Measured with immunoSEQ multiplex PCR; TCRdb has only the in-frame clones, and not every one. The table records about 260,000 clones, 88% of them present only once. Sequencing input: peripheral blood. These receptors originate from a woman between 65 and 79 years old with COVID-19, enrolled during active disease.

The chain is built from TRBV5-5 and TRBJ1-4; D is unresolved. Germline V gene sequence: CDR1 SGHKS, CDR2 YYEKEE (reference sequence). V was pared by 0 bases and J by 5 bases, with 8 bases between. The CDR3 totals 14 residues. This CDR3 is CASSLASGNEKLFF. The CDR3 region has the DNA TGTGCCAGCAGCTTGGCCTCAGGCAATGAAAAACTGTTTTTT.

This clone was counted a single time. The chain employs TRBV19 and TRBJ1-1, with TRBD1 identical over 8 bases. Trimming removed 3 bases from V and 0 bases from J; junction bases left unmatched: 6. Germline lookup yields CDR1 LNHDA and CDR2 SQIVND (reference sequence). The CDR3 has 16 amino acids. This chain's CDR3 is CASSITGGRMNTEAFF. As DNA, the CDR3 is TGTGCCAGTAGTATTACAGGGGGAAGGATGAACACTGAAGCTTTCTTT.

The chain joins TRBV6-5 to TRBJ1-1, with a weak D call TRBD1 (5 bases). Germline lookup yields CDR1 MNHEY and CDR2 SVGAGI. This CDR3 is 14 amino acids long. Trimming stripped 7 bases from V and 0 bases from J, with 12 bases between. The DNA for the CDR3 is TGTGCCAGCATGGGGGGGTACATGAACACTGAAGCTTTCTTT. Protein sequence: CASMGGYMNTEAFF.

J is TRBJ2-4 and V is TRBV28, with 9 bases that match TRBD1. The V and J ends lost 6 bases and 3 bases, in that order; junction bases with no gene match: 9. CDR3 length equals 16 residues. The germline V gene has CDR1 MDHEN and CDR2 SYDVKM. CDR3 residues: CASRLQGAVVKNIQYF. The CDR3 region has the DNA TGTGCCAGCAGGCTACAGGGGGCCGTTGTCAAAAACATTCAGTACTTC.

CDR3 sequence reads: CASSIGAADRHNQPQHF. The CDR3 DNA follows: TGTGCCAGTAGTATAGGAGCCGCGGACAGGCACAATCAGCCCCAGCATTTT. This rearrangement joins TRBV19 to TRBJ1-5; 7 nucleotides align to TRBD1. This CDR3 is 17 amino acids long. V trimming: 1 base; J trimming: 3 bases; junction bases outside the gene matches: 9. Germline-derived CDR1 and CDR2 are LNHDA and SQIVND (reference sequence).

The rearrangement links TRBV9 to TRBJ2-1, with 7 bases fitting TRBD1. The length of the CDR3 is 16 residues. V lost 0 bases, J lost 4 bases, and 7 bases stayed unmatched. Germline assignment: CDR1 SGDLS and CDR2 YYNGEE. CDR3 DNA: TGTGCCAGCAGCGTAGATTTACAGGGGATATACAATGAGCAGTTCTTC. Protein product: CASSVDLQGIYNEQFF.

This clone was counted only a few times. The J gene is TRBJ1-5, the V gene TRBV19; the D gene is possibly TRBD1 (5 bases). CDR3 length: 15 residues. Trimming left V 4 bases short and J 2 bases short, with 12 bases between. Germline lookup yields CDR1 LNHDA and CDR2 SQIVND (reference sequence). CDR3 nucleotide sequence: TGTGCCAGTAGTACCGCAGGGTTACGCAATCAGCCCCAGCATTTT. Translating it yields CASSTAGLRNQPQHF.

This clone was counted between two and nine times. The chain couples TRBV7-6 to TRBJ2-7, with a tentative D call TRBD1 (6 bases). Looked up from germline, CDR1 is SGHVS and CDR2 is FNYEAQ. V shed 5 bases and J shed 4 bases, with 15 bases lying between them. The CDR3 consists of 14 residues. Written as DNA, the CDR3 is TGTGCCAGCAGCCTCGACAGGAGAAGTTACGAGCAGTACTTC. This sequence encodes CASSLDRRSYEQYF. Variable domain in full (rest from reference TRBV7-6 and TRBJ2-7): GAGVSQSPRYKVTKRGQDVALRCDPISGHVSLYWYRQALGQGPEFLTYFNYEAQQDKSGLPNDRFSAERPEGSISTLTIQRTEQRDSAMYRCASSLDRRSYEQYFGPGTRLTVT.

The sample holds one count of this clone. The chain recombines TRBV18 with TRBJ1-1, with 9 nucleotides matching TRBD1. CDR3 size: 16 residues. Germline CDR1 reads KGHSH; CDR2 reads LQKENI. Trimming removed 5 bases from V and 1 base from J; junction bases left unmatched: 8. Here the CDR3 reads CASSTGQGWRNTEAFF. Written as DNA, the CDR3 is TGTGCCAGCTCAACCGGACAGGGGTGGAGGAACACTGAAGCTTTCTTT.

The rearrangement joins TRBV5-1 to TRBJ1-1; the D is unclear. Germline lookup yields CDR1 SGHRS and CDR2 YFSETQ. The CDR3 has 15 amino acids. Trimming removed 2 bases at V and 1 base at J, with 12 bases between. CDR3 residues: CASSLRSPGNTEAFF. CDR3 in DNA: TGCGCCAGCAGCTTACGATCGCCGGGGAACACTGAAGCTTTCTTT.

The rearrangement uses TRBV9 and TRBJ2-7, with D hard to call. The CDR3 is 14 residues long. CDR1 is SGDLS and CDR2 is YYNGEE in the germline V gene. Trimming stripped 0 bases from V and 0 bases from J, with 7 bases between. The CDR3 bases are TGTGCCAGCAGCGTAGGGCCGATCTCCTACGAGCAGTACTTC. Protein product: CASSVGPISYEQYF.

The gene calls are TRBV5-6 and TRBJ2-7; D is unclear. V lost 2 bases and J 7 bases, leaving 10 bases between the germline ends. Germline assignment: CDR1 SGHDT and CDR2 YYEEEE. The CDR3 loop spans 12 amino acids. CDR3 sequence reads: CASSFPVGEQYF. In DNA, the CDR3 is TGTGCCAGCAGCTTTCCCGTCGGGGAGCAGTACTTC.

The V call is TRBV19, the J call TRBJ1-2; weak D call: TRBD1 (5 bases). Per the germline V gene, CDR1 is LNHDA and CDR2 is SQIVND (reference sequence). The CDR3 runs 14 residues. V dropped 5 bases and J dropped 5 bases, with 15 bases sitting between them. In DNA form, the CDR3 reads TGTGCCAGTAGTTTTGACAGTGGTTGGTATGGCTACACCTTC. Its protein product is CASSFDSGWYGYTF.

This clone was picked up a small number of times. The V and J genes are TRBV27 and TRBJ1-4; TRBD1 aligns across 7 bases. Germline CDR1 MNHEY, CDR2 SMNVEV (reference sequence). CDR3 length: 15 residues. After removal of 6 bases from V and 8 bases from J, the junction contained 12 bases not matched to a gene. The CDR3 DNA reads TGTGCCAGCAGGCGTGCAGACAGGGAATCGGAAAAACTGTTTTTT. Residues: CASRRADRESEKLFF.